The present TCR beta chain was sequenced within a study of regulatory T cells in long-lasting Graves disease. This clonotype was counted only a few times. Its specificity is not known. The germline CDR1 and CDR2 sequences are MNHNS and SASEGT. There are 17 residues in the CDR3. The V and J ends lost 4 bases and 0 bases, in that order; junction bases with no gene match: 7. Study conclusions and caveats: Favored gene segments in persistent disease were TRBV28, TRBJ1-2 and TRBJ2-5. Compared with new cases, persistent Graves' patients showed reduced TCR diversity. In persistent patients, shared public clonotypes (2,741) outnumbered those in new patients (almost 1,000).

Time point noted: persistent/refractory GD, antithyroid drugs over 5 years with positive TRAb. PBMC-extracted RNA yielded the TCR library. iRepertoire HTBI primers and Arm-PCR of CDR3 regions built TCR beta libraries. Each CDR3 protein gets one entry after TCRdb re-called the multiplex PCR reads with MiXCR. The data show 700,000 or so distinct CDR3 sequences, roughly 30% seen once. This chain uses TRBV6-1 with TRBJ1-2; 11 nucleotides match TRBD1. The sequencing used peripheral blood mononuclear cells (PBMCs), collected when the disease was refractory, from a patient treated with antithyroid drugs. This TCR came from a female donor with Graves disease. The CDR3 coding sequence is TGTGCCAGCAGTGGTTGGACAGGGGGCGAATCTAACTATGGCTACACCTTC. This encodes CASSGWTGGESNYGYTF.